This TCR beta chain was found in a study of blood T cell repertoires in COVID-19. Data came from immunoSEQ multiplex PCR; TCRdb stores just in-frame clones and leaves some out. Of around 200,000 clones listed, 88% are singletons. Trimming took 4 bases from V and 0 from J, leaving 9 bases between them. The CDR3 has 14 residues. CDR1 LNHDA and CDR2 SQIVND come from the germline V gene (reference sequence). This receptor was identified in a man aged 18 to 35 with active or convalescent COVID-19. Sequenced: peripheral blood. The chain has TRBV19 and TRBJ2-5; D may be TRBD1 (6 bases). This CDR3 reads CASSRYRDQETQYF. CDR3 coding DNA: TGTGCCAGTAGTAGATACAGGGACCAAGAGACCCAGTACTTC. The variable domain in full, completed from reference TRBV19 and TRBJ2-5, reads DGGITQSPKYLFRKEGQNVTLSCEQNLNHDAMYWYRQDPGQGLRLIYYSQIVNDFQKGDIAEGYSVSREKKESFPLTVTSAQKNPTAFYLCASSRYRDQETQYFGPGTRLLVL.